This section outlines one T cell receptor (beta chain) sequence together with its context. Its target is unknown. This record belongs to a study of identical twins. Findings of the study overall: Sequences that were out-of-frame, alpha and twin-shared displayed an excess of low generation probability. Partly confounded zero-insertion analyses could result from invariant MAIT and iNKT cells.

The germline V gene has CDR1 SGHAT and CDR2 FQNNGV. Trimming shortened V by 7 bases and J by 6 bases, and 9 bases separated the two germline ends. The length of the CDR3 is 12 residues. A universal primer binding site was introduced by template switching. The final cDNA contained unique molecular identifiers. TCRdb re-derived calls from the 5' RACE reads in MiXCR, one entry per CDR3 protein. The sample gives hundreds of thousands of distinct CDR3 sequences, 5.5% to 6.5% of which show up once; around 2% is in the top ten. The chain carries TRBV11-2 and TRBJ2-2; D gene unclear. The sequenced material came from naive T cells sorted from blood. The sequence came from a man younger than 30 in good health. CDR3 sequence reads: CASTLGSGELFF. The CDR3 coding sequence is TGTGCCAGCACCCTGGGTTCCGGGGAGCTGTTTTTT.